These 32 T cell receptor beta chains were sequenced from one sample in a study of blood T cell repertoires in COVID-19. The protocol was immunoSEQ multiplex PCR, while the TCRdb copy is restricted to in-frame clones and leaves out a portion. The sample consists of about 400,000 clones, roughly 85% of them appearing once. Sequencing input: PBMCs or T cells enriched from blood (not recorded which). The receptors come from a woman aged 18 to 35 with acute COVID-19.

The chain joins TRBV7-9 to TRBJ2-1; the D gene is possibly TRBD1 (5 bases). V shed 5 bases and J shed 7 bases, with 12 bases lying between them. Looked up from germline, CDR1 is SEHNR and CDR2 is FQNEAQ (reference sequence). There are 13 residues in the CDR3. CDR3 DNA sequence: TGTGCCAGCAGCCTACAGGAGTTAAATGAGCAGTTCTTC. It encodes CASSLQELNEQFF.

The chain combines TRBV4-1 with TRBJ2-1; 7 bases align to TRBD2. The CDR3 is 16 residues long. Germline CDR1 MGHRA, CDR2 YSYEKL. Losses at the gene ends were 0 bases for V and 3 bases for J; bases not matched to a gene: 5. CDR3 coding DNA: TGCGCCAGCAGCCAAGAGGGAGGGTTAAACTACAATGAGCAGTTCTTC. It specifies CASSQEGGLNYNEQFF.

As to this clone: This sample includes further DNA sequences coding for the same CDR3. CDR3 in amino acids: CASSNSYEQYF. The CDR3 bases are TGTGCCAGTAGCAACTCCTACGAGCAGTACTTC. This chain links TRBV19 with TRBJ2-7; D remains ambiguous. The CDR3 contains 11 residues. The germline CDR1 and CDR2 sequences are LNHDA and SQIVND (reference sequence). The V gene lost 6 bases and the J gene lost 0 bases, with 3 bases spanning the gap.

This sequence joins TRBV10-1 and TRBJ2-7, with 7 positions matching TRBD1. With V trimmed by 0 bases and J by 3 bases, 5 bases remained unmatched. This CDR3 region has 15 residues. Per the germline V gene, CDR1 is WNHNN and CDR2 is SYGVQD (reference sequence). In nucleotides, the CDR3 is TGCGCCAGCAGTGAGTCTAACAGGGGTAGCTACGAGCAGTACTTC. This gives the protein CASSESNRGSYEQYF.

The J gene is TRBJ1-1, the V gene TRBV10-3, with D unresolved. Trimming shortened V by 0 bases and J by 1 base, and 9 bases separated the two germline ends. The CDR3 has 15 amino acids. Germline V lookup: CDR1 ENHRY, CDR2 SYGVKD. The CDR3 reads CAISESGPSNTEAFF. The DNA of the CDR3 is TGTGCCATCAGTGAGTCTGGCCCTTCGAACACTGAAGCTTTCTTT.

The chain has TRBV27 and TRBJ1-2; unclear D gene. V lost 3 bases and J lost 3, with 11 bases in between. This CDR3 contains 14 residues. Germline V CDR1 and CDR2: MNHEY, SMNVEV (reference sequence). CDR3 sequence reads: CASSFSGSYYGYTF. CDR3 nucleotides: TGTGCCAGCAGTTTTTCGGGTTCATACTATGGCTACACCTTC.

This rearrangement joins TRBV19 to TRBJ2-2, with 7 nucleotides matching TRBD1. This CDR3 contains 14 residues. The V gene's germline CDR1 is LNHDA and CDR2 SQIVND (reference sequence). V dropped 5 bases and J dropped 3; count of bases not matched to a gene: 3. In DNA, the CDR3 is TGTGCCAGTAGTTCGCAGGGGGACACCGGGGAGCTGTTTTTT. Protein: CASSSQGDTGELFF.

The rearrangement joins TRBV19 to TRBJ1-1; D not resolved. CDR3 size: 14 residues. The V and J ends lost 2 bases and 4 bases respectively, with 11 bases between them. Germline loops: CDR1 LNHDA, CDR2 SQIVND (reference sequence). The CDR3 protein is CASSISRAGTEAFF. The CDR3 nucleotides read TGTGCCAGTAGTATATCGAGGGCAGGCACTGAAGCTTTCTTT. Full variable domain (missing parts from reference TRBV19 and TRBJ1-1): DGGITQSPKYLFRKEGQNVTLSCEQNLNHDAMYWYRQDPGQGLRLIYYSQIVNDFQKGDIAEGYSVSREKKESFPLTVTSAQKNPTAFYLCASSISRAGTEAFFGQGTRLTVV.

CDR3 DNA sequence: TGTGCCAGCACCGAACGGGGGACCACTGAAGCTTTCTTT. Its protein product is CASTERGTTEAFF. The genes are TRBV2 and TRBJ1-1, with a possible D match to TRBD1 (5 bases). Per the germline V gene, CDR1 is SNHLY and CDR2 is FYNNEI. Deletions cut 7 bases from V and 4 bases from J, with 13 bases between. The CDR3 length is 13 residues.

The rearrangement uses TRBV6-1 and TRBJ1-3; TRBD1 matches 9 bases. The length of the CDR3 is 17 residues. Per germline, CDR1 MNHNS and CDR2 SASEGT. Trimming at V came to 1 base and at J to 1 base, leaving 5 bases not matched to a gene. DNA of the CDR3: TGTGCCAGCAGTGAAGTAGGGACAGGGCGATCTGGAAACACCATATATTTT. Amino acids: CASSEVGTGRSGNTIYF.

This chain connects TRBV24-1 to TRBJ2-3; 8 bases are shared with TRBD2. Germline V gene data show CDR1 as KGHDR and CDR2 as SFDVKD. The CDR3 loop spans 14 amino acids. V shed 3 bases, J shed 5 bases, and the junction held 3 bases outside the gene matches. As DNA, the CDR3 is TGTGCCACCAGTGATGGTAGCGGGGTAGATACGCAGTATTTT. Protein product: CATSDGSGVDTQYF.

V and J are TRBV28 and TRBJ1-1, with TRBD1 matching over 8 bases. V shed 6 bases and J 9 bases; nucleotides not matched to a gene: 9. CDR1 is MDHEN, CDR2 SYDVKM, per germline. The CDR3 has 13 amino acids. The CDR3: CASSIPGQAQAFF. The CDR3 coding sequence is TGTGCCAGCAGCATACCGGGACAGGCCCAAGCTTTCTTT.

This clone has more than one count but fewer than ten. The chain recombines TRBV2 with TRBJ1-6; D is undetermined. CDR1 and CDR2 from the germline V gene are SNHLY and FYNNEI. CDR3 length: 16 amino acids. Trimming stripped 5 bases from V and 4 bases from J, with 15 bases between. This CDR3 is CASSKNRDIYNSPLHF. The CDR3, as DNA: TGTGCCAGCAGTAAAAACAGAGATATTTATAATTCACCCCTCCACTTT. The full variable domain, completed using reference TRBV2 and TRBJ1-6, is EPEVTQTPSHQVTQMGQEVILRCVPISNHLYFYWYRQILGQKVEFLVSFYNNEISEKSEIFDDQFSVERPDGSNFTLKIRSTKLEDSAMYFCASSKNRDIYNSPLHFGNGTRLTVT.

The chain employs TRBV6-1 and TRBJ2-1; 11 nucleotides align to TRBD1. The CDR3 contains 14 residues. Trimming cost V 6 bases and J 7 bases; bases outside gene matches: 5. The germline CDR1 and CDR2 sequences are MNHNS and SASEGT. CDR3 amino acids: CASRAGTGGNEQFF. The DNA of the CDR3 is TGTGCCAGCAGAGCCGGGACAGGGGGTAATGAGCAGTTCTTC.

The CDR3 DNA sequence: TGTGCCAGCAGCTTAGTTGCGGGGGGGGGCAATGAGCAGTTCTTC. Protein sequence: CASSLVAGGGNEQFF. The gene calls are TRBV7-6 and TRBJ2-1, with TRBD2 matching over 9 bases. This CDR3 is 15 amino acids long. Per the germline V gene, CDR1 is SGHVS and CDR2 is FNYEAQ. V trimming: 1 base; J trimming: 6 bases; junction bases outside the gene matches: 4.

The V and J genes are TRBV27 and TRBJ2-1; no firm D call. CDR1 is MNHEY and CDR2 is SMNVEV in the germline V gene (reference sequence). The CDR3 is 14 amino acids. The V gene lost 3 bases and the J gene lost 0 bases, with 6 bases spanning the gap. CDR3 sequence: CASSFRSSYNEQFF. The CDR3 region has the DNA TGTGCCAGCAGTTTTCGCAGCTCCTACAATGAGCAGTTCTTC.

The CDR3, as DNA: TGTGCCAGCAGCCAAGGGCTAGCGGGCTCCTACAATGAGCAGTTCTTC. It codes for CASSQGLAGSYNEQFF. The chain joins TRBV3-1 (or the pseudogene TRBV3-2) to TRBJ2-1; 8 bases align to TRBD2. Germline V lookup: CDR1 LGHDT, CDR2 YNNKEL (reference sequence). V dropped 1 base and J dropped 0; count of bases not matched to a gene: 2. The CDR3 runs to 16 residues.

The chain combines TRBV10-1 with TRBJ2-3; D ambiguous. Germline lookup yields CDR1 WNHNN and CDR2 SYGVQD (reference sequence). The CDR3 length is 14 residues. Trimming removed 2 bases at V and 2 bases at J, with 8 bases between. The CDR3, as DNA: TGCGCCAGCAGTGAGGTATCCCCCACAGATACGCAGTATTTT. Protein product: CASSEVSPTDTQYF.

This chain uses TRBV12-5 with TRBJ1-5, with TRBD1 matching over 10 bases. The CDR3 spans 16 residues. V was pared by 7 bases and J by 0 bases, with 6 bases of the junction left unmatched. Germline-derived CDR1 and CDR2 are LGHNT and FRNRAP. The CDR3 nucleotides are TGTGCTAGTGCGACAGGGGGCCTTTATAGCAATCAGCCCCAGCATTTT. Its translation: CASATGGLYSNQPQHF.

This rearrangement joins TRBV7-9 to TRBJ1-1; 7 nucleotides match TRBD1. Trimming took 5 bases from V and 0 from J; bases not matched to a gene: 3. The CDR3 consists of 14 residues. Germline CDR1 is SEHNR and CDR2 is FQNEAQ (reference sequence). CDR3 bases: TGTGCCAGCAGCGAACAGGGGATGAACACTGAAGCTTTCTTT. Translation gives CASSEQGMNTEAFF.

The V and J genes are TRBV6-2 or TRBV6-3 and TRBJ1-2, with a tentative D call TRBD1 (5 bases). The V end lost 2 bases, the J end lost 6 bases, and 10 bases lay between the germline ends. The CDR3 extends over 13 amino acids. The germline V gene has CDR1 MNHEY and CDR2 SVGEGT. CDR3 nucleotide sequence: TGTGCCAGCAGTTACATCGGACAAAATGGCTACACCTTC. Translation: CASSYIGQNGYTF.

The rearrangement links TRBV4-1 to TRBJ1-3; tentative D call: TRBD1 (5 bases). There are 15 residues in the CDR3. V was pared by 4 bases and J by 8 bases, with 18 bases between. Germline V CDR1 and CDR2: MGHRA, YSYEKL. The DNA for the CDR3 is TGCGCCAGCAGCCGAGTACCCGGGGGGGTCGACACCATATATTTT. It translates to CASSRVPGGVDTIYF.

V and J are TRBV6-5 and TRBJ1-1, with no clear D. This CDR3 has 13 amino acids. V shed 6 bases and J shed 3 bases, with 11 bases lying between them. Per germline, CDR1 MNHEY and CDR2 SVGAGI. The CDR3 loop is CASRSQSYTEAFF. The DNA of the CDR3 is TGTGCCAGCAGATCACAGAGTTACACTGAAGCTTTCTTT.

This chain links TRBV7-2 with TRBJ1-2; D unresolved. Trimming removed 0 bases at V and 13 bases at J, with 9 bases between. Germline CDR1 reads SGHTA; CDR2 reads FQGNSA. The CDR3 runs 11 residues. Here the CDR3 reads CASSLASGLTF. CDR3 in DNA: TGTGCCAGCAGCTTAGCGTCAGGTCTCACCTTC.

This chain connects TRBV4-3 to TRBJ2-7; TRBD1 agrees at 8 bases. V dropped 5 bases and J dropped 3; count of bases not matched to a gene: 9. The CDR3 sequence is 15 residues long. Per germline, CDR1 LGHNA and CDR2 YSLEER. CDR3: CASSSQGQDGYEQYF. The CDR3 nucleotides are TGCGCCAGCAGCTCTCAGGGACAGGATGGCTACGAGCAGTACTTC.

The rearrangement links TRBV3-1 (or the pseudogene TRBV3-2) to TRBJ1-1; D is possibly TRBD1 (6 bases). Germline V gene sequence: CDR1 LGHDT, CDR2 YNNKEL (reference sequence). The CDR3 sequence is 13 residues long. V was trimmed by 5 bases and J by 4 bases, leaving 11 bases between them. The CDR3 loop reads CASSWTESTEAFF. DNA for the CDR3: TGTGCCAGCAGCTGGACAGAGAGCACTGAAGCTTTCTTT.

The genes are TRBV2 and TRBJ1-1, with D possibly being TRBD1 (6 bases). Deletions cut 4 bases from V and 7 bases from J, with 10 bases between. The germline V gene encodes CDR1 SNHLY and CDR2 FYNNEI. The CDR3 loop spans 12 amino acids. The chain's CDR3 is CASSAGAGEAFF. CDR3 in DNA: TGTGCCAGCAGTGCAGGGGCTGGTGAAGCTTTCTTT. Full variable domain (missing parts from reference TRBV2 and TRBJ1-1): EPEVTQTPSHQVTQMGQEVILRCVPISNHLYFYWYRQILGQKVEFLVSFYNNEISEKSEIFDDQFSVERPDGSNFTLKIRSTKLEDSAMYFCASSAGAGEAFFGQGTRLTVV.

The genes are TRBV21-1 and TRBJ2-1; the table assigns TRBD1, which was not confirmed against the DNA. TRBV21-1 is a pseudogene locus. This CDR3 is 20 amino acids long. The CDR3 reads CASTPRPDLHRGRRYNEQFF. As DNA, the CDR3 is TGTGCCAGCACCCCTCGCCCGGACCTTCACAGGGGGCGTAGGTACAATGAGCAGTTCTTC.

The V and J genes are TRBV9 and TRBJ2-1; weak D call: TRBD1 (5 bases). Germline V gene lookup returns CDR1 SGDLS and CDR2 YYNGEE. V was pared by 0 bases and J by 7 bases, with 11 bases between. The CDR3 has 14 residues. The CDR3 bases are TGTGCCAGCAGCGTAGGGGGCCTTAATAATGAGCAGTTCTTC. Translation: CASSVGGLNNEQFF.

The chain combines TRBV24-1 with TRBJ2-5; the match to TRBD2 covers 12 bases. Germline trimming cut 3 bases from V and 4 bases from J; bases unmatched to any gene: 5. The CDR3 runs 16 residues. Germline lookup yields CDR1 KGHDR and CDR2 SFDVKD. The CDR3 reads CATSDPTSGRPETQYF. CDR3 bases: TGTGCCACCAGTGATCCGACTAGCGGGAGACCAGAGACCCAGTACTTC.

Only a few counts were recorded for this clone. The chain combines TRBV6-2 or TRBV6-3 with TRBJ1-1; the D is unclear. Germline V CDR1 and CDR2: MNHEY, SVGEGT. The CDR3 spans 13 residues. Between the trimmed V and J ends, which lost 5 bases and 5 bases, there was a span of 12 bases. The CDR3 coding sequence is TGTGCCAGCAGTGGACTCCCGGGGACTGAAGCTTTCTTT. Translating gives CASSGLPGTEAFF.

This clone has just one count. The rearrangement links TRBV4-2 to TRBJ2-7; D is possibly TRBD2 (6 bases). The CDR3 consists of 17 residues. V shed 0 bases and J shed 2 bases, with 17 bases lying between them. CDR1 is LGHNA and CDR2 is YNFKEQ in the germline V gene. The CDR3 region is CASSQDLGGDSTYEQYF. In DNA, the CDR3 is TGTGCCAGCAGCCAAGATCTAGGCGGGGACTCAACCTACGAGCAGTACTTC.